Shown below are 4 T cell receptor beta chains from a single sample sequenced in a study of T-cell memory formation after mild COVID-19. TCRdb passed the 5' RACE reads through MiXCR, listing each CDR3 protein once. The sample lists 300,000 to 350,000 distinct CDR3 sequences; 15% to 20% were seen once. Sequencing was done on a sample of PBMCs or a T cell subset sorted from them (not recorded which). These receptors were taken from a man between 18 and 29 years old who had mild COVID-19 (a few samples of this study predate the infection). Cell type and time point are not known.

The CDR3, as DNA: TGCAGTGCTGCCGGGGCTCGAGCTGAGCAGTTCTTC. This codes for CSAAGARAEQFF. The V call is TRBV20-1, the J call TRBJ2-1; TRBD1 or TRBD2 may be the D gene (5 bases each). CDR1 is DFQATT and CDR2 is SNEGSKA in the germline V gene (reference sequence). The V and J ends lost 5 bases and 9 bases respectively, with 14 bases between them. This CDR3 comprises 12 residues.

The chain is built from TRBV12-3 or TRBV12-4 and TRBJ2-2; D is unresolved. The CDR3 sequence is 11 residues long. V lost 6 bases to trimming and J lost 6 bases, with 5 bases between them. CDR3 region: CASRYAGELFF. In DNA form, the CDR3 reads TGTGCCAGCAGGTACGCCGGGGAGCTGTTTTTT.

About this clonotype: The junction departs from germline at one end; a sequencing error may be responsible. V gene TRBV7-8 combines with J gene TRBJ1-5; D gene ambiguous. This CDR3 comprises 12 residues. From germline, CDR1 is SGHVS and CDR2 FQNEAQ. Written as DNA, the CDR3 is TGTGCCAGCAGCTTAGGGGTCCAGCCCCTGCATTTT. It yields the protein CASSLGVQPLHF. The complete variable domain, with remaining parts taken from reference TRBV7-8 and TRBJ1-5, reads GAGVSQSPRYKVAKRGQDVALRCDPISGHVSLFWYQQALGQGPEFLTYFQNEAQLDKSGLPSDRFFAERPEGSVSTLKIQRTQQEDSAVYLCASSLGVQPLHFGDGTRLSIL.

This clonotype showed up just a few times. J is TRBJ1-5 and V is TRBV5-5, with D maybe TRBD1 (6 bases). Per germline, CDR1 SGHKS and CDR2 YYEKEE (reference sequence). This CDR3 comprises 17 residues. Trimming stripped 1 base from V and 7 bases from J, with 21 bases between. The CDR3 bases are TGTGCCAGCAGCTTGCGGGATTTGGGCAGGGGATTACAGCCCCAGCATTTT. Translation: CASSLRDLGRGLQPQHF.